The clone carrying this T cell receptor (beta chain) was counted a few times. What it recognizes is unknown. These data are taken from a study of T-cell memory formation after mild COVID-19. As for the study in general: TCR clusters were mostly donor specific. General observations from the study: While clones contracting from day 15 to 85 were balanced between CD4 and CD8, later expanders leaned CD4+.

CDR3 size: 11 residues. V shed 3 bases and J shed 4 bases, with 3 bases lying between them. Using its own MiXCR run on the 5' RACE reads, TCRdb lists one record per CDR3 protein. Among about 190,000 distinct CDR3 sequences, 15% to 20% were seen once, and the ten largest hold 2.4%. V and J are TRBV12-3 or TRBV12-4 and TRBJ1-2, with D unclear. What was sequenced was PBMCs or a T cell subset sorted from them (not recorded which). The TCR originated in an adult woman who had mild COVID-19 (a few samples of this study predate the infection). Cell type and time point are not known. The CDR3 DNA is TGTGCCAGCAGTTTTACCTATGGCTACACCTTC. Its translation: CASSFTYGYTF.